This T cell receptor beta chain was identified in a study of regulatory T cells in long-lasting Graves disease. The table lists this clonotype with a few counts. Construction of the TCR beta libraries employed iRepertoire HTBI primers in conjunction with Arm-PCR of CDR3 regions. TCRdb re-called the multiplex PCR reads with MiXCR, one entry per CDR3 protein. The table lists nearly 350,000 distinct CDR3 sequences, about 19% of them singletons, with over 25% in the top ten. V was pared by 0 bases and J by 5 bases, with 10 bases between. Per germline, CDR1 DFQATT and CDR2 SNEGSKA (reference sequence). The CDR3 covers 13 residues. Noted time point: persistent/refractory GD, antithyroid drugs over 5 years with positive TRAb. Preparation of the TCR library used RNA extracted from PBMCs.

The genes are TRBV20-1 and TRBJ1-1, with D perhaps matching TRBD1 (5 bases). The input for sequencing was peripheral blood mononuclear cells (PBMCs), taken when the disease was refractory, from a patient treated with antithyroid drugs. This receptor was identified in a female donor with Graves disease. Here the CDR3 reads CSARDIRGTEAFF. In DNA, the CDR3 is TGCAGTGCTAGAGATATCCGGGGGACTGAAGCTTTCTTT.